These T cell receptor beta chains were read from a single sample in a study of beta chain features in type 1 diabetes. Repertoires were generated with immunoSEQ multiplex PCR, while TCRdb's copy carries only in-frame clones and drops some. This table has 200,000 to 250,000 clones, around 9.9% appearing once. The sequenced sample consisted of central memory CD4+ T cells from blood. Every receptor here comes from a man between 18 and 35 years old in good health. Each CDR3 is given with its conserved first and last residue. Fields, in order: V gene, J gene, CDR3 length, clone size, D gene, CDR3 protein. The D gene is left open where the match is weak. A row's size may be missing; if present it is once, few, many or a size class.

V: TRBV29-1; J: TRBJ2-5; length: 10; size: -; D: -; CDR3: CSVDRGTQYF
V: TRBV19; J: TRBJ2-1; length: 13; size: few; D: -; CDR3: CASSSGLADEQFF
V: TRBV5-5; J: TRBJ2-4; length: 15; size: few; D: TRBD1; CDR3: CASSQVRTGGSIQYF
V: TRBV15; J: TRBJ2-3; length: 15; size: few; D: TRBD2; CDR3: CATSRDQRELNTQYF
V: TRBV18; J: TRBJ2-5; length: 13; size: -; D: -; CDR3: CASSRGQEETQYF
V: TRBV10-3; J: TRBJ2-1; length: 13; size: many; D: -; CDR3: CAISQDVADEQFF
V: TRBV28; J: TRBJ1-2; length: 14; size: once; D: TRBD1; CDR3: CASSEGTGGFGYTF
V: TRBV6-5; J: TRBJ2-7; length: 15; size: -; D: TRBD2; CDR3: CASRPGLAGSYEQYF
V: TRBV14; J: TRBJ2-1; length: 19; size: -; D: -; CDR3: CASSQDRVAGKSSYNEQFF
V: TRBV6-6; J: TRBJ2-7; length: 14; size: -; D: -; CDR3: CASSLRSGWNEQYF
V: TRBV19; J: TRBJ2-3; length: 15; size: -; D: TRBD1; CDR3: CARPGQGIRTDTQYF
V: TRBV19; J: TRBJ2-1; length: 16; size: few; D: TRBD2; CDR3: CASSIRTSGSVSEQFF
V: TRBV14; J: TRBJ2-7; length: 15; size: -; D: -; CDR3: CASSQDRAGIAQQYF
V: TRBV29-1; J: TRBJ1-2; length: 14; size: many; D: TRBD1; CDR3: CSFFYAGTGDGYTF
V: TRBV9; J: TRBJ2-5; length: 15; size: -; D: -; CDR3: CASSVDDGRRETQYF
V: TRBV4-3; J: TRBJ2-4; length: 16; size: many; D: -; CDR3: CASSQDPGLAKNIQYF
V: TRBV9; J: TRBJ2-1; length: 14; size: -; D: TRBD2; CDR3: CASSVETSGPTRFF
V: TRBV7-2; J: TRBJ2-5; length: 16; size: few; D: TRBD2; CDR3: CASSRYGGRAEETQYF
V: TRBV7-2; J: TRBJ2-7; length: 15; size: -; D: TRBD2; CDR3: CASSSGLARDYEQYF
V: TRBV7-9; J: TRBJ2-3; length: 16; size: -; D: TRBD2; CDR3: CASSYRTSGRGDTQYF
V: TRBV5-8; J: TRBJ2-1; length: 12; size: few; D: -; CDR3: CASSPVTEEQFF
V: TRBV29-1; J: TRBJ1-4; length: 12; size: -; D: -; CDR3: CSVITEGEKLFF
V: TRBV11-2; J: TRBJ1-1; length: 12; size: -; D: -; CDR3: CASSLTGAEAFF
V: TRBV7-9; J: TRBJ2-7; length: 14; size: -; D: -; CDR3: CASSRESSSYEQYF
V: TRBV4-2; J: TRBJ2-7; length: 16; size: few; D: TRBD2; CDR3: CASSQDASGRLYEQYF
V: TRBV30; J: TRBJ1-3; length: 15; size: few; D: -; CDR3: CAWSVSLLSGNTIYF
V: TRBV28; J: TRBJ2-7; length: 14; size: -; D: -; CDR3: CASTNPGRRYEQYF
V: TRBV30; J: TRBJ2-5; length: 13; size: -; D: -; CDR3: CAWNMGAGETQYF
V: TRBV28; J: TRBJ1-5; length: 13; size: -; D: -; CDR3: CASMDIRNQPQHF
V: TRBV11-2; J: TRBJ2-1; length: 15; size: few; D: TRBD2; CDR3: CASSLTGGRVNEQFF
V: TRBV14; J: TRBJ2-7; length: 11; size: many; D: -; CDR3: CASSQGYEQYF
V: TRBV10-3; J: TRBJ2-5; length: 17; size: -; D: -; CDR3: CAISGGKNSGHQETQYF
V: TRBV7-3; J: TRBJ2-1; length: 14; size: few; D: -; CDR3: CASSFGGSYNEQFF
V: TRBV30; J: TRBJ2-1; length: 17; size: -; D: TRBD2; CDR3: CAWTEGTSGSSYNEQFF
V: TRBV2; J: TRBJ2-1; length: 14; size: medium-sized; D: -; CDR3: CASRRTVSYNEQFF
V: TRBV18; J: TRBJ2-3; length: 14; size: many; D: -; CDR3: CASSLQGTTDTQYF
V: TRBV6-1; J: TRBJ2-3; length: 13; size: few; D: -; CDR3: CASSRDPTDTQYF
V: TRBV27; J: TRBJ2-7; length: 14; size: -; D: -; CDR3: CASSMTRSSYEQYF
V: TRBV15; J: TRBJ1-5; length: 13; size: -; D: -; CDR3: CATARDGNQPQHF
V: TRBV7-2; J: TRBJ2-2; length: 15; size: -; D: -; CDR3: CASRAGTRGTGELFF
V: TRBV10-3; J: TRBJ2-2; length: 16; size: many; D: TRBD1; CDR3: CAISEMGQVNTGELFF
V: TRBV4-1; J: TRBJ1-4; length: 15; size: -; D: TRBD1; CDR3: CASSPLGSGQRKLFF
V: TRBV6-5; J: TRBJ2-7; length: 15; size: few; D: TRBD2; CDR3: CATKRAGVTRYEQYF
V: TRBV28; J: TRBJ1-1; length: 12; size: many; D: -; CDR3: CASSLGSGEAFF
V: TRBV11-1; J: TRBJ2-3; length: 13; size: few; D: -; CDR3: CASSLAVEDTQYF
V: TRBV4-1; J: TRBJ2-7; length: 13; size: many; D: -; CDR3: CASRGYRTHEQYF
V: TRBV30; J: -; length: 14; size: few; D: -; CDR3: CAWTADMVRNEQYF
V: TRBV29-1; J: TRBJ2-1; length: 14; size: -; D: -; CDR3: CSAMTSRSYNEQFF
V: TRBV2; J: TRBJ1-5; length: 13; size: -; D: -; CDR3: CASRSQGSQPQHF
V: TRBV29-1; J: TRBJ1-1; length: 12; size: few; D: -; CDR3: CSVALMHAEAFF